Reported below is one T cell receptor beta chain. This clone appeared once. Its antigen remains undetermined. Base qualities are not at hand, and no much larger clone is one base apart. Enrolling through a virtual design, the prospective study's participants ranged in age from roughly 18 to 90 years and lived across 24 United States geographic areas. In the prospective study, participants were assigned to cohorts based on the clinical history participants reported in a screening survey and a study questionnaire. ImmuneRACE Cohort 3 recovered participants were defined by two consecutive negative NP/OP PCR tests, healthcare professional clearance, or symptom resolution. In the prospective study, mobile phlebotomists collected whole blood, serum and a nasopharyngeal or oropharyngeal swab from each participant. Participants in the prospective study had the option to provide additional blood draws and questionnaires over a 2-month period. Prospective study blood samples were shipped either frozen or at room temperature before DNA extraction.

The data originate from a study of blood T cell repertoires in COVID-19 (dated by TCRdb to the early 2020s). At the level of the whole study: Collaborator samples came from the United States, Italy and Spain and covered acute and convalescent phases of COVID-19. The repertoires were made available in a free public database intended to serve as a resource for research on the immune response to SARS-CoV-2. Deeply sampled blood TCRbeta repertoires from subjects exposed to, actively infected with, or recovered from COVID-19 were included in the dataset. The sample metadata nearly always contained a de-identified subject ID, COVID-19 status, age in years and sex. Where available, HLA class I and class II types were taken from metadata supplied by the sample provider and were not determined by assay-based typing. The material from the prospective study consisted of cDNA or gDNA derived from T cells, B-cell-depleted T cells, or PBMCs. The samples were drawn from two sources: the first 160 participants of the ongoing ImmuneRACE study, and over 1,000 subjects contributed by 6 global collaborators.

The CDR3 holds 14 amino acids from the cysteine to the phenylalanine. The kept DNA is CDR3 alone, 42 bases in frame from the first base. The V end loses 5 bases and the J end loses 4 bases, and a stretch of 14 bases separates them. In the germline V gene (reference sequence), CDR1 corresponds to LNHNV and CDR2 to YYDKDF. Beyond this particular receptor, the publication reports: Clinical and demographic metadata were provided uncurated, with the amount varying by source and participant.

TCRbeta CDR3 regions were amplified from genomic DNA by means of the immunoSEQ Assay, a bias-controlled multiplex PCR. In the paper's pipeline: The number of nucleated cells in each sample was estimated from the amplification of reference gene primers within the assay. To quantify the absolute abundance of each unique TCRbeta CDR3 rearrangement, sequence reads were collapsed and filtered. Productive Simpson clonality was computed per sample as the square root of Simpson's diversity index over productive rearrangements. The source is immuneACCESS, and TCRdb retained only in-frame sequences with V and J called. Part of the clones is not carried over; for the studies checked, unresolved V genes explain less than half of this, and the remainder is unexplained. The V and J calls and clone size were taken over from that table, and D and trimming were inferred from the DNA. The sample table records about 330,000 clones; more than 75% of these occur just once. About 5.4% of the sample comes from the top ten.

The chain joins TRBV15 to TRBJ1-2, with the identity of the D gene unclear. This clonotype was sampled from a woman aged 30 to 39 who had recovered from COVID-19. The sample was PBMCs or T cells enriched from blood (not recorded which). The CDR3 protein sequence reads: CATSPAGKGYGYTF. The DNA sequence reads TGTGCCACCAGCCCCGCGGGGAAGGGCTATGGCTACACCTTC.